Below, 9 T cell receptor beta chains from the same sample are listed, as sequenced in a study of OX40 agonist ivuxolimab in advanced cancers. To prepare the library, the immunoSEQ multiplex PCR assay was applied. The immuneACCESS repertoire file appears here via TCRdb, limited to in-frame rearrangements. These files lack a portion of the clones; in checked studies, under half of the deficit traces to unresolved V genes, and the cause of the others is not known. Across this sample there are 55,000 to 85,000 clones, with about 80% seen only once. Of the sample, more than 1% falls within the top ten clones. This specimen was CD4+ or CD8+ T cells sorted from blood, taken in a trial of the OX40 agonist ivuxolimab. The receptors were sampled from an adult with an advanced solid tumor such as melanoma, head and neck, liver or kidney cancer.

This chain joins TRBV7-8 and TRBJ1-2, with D uncertain. The V end lost 3 bases, the J end lost 1 base, and 6 bases lay between the germline ends. Per germline, CDR1 SGHVS and CDR2 FQNEAQ. This CDR3 has 13 amino acids. CDR3 region: CASSFLDNYGYTF. CDR3 coding DNA: TGTGCCAGCAGCTTTCTTGATAACTATGGCTACACCTTC.

As regards this clone: Other nucleotide sequences from this sample produce the same CDR3. The gene calls are TRBV11-3 and TRBJ2-1, with 10 bases lining up with TRBD1. Losses at the gene ends were 1 base for V and 2 bases for J; bases not matched to a gene: 2. CDR3 length: 16 amino acids. In germline, CDR1 is SGHNT, CDR2 YENEEA. The CDR3 sequence: CASSLGGTGAYNEQFF. The CDR3 DNA follows: TGTGCCAGCAGCTTAGGAGGGACAGGGGCCTACAATGAGCAGTTCTTC.

This clone was seen just once. The CDR3 is CASSLANRGTDTQYF. CDR3 nucleotide sequence: TGCGCCAGCAGCTTGGCGAACAGGGGGACAGATACGCAGTATTTT. The chain couples TRBV5-1 to TRBJ2-3, with 8 bases lining up with TRBD1. V lost 0 bases and J lost 3; bases outside the gene matches: 3. Per the germline V gene, CDR1 is SGHRS and CDR2 is YFSETQ. The CDR3 covers 15 residues. Together with reference TRBV5-1 and TRBJ2-3, the CDR3 gives the full variable domain: KAGVTQTPRYLIKTRGQQVTLSCSPISGHRSVSWYQQTPGQGLQFLFEYFSETQRNKGNFPGRFSGRQFSNSRSEMNVSTLELGDSALYLCASSLANRGTDTQYFGPGTRLTVL.

V usage is TRBV4-2 and J usage is TRBJ1-4, with TRBD1 matching 8 bases. Per the germline V gene, CDR1 is LGHNA and CDR2 is YNFKEQ. CDR3 length: 15 amino acids. V trimming: 4 bases; J trimming: 4 bases; junction bases outside the gene matches: 5. As DNA, the CDR3 is TGTGCCAGCAGCCCGAGAGACAGGGGTAATGAAAAACTGTTTTTT. This encodes CASSPRDRGNEKLFF.

This clone has a handful of counts. V usage is TRBV5-1 and J usage is TRBJ1-2; unclear D gene. CDR3 length equals 14 residues. Germline V gene sequence: CDR1 SGHRS, CDR2 YFSETQ. V was pared by 0 bases and J by 0 bases, with 6 bases between. The CDR3 here is CASSLGQSNYGYTF. The CDR3 nucleotides read TGCGCCAGCAGCTTGGGGCAGTCTAACTATGGCTACACCTTC.

The rearrangement links TRBV4-2 to TRBJ2-7, with 10 bases fitting TRBD2. Trimming cost V 1 base and J 4 bases; bases outside gene matches: 1. Per germline, CDR1 LGHNA and CDR2 YNFKEQ. The CDR3 runs 14 residues. The DNA of the CDR3 is TGTGCCAGCAGCCAAGGGACTAGCGGATACGAGCAGTACTTC. It codes for CASSQGTSGYEQYF.

This sequence joins TRBV30 and TRBJ1-1; 7 nucleotides agree with TRBD1. Germline-derived CDR1 and CDR2 are GTSNPN and SVGIG (reference sequence). CDR3 size: 11 residues. The ends lost 8 bases at V and 8 bases at J; junction bases unmatched: 8. CDR3 amino acids: CAGTAGAEAFF. The CDR3 bases are TGTGCCGGGACAGCCGGAGCGGAAGCTTTCTTT.

The V gene is TRBV5-4, the J gene TRBJ1-2, with D perhaps matching TRBD1 (5 bases). This CDR3 contains 15 residues. V lost 0 bases, J lost 4 bases, and 13 bases lay in between. Germline CDR1 reads SGHNT; CDR2 reads YYREEE (reference sequence). The DNA for the CDR3 is TGTGCCAGCAGCTTGGCCCAGGAGGGGCTCTATGGCTACACCTTC. Its protein product is CASSLAQEGLYGYTF. Drawing the rest from reference TRBV5-4 and TRBJ1-2, the complete variable domain is ETGVTQSPTHLIKTRGQQVTLRCSSQSGHNTVSWYQQALGQGPQFIFQYYREEENGRGNFPPRFSGLQFPNYSSELNVNALELDDSALYLCASSLAQEGLYGYTFGSGTRLTVV.

The gene calls are TRBV5-6 and TRBJ1-4; 7 nucleotides agree with TRBD1. Germline V gives CDR1 SGHDT, CDR2 YYEEEE. The CDR3 contains 14 residues. Trimming removed 2 bases from V and 8 bases from J; junction bases left unmatched: 6. This chain's CDR3 is CASSFTGDREKLFF. For the CDR3, the DNA is TGTGCCAGCAGCTTTACAGGGGATAGGGAAAAACTGTTTTTT.